The 8 T cell receptor beta chains presented below share a single source sample, sequenced in a study of OX40 agonist ivuxolimab in advanced cancers. Measured with immunoSEQ multiplex PCR; TCRdb has only the in-frame clones, and not every one. The sample shows 73,000 or so clones, roughly 86% of them seen only once. The input for sequencing was CD4+ or CD8+ T cells sorted from blood, taken in a trial of the OX40 agonist ivuxolimab. These receptors were obtained from an adult with an advanced solid tumor such as melanoma, head and neck, liver or kidney cancer.

This rearrangement joins TRBV30 to TRBJ1-6; D remains ambiguous. The CDR3 is made up of 13 amino acids. V shed 2 bases and J shed 10 bases, with 12 bases lying between them. The germline V gene encodes CDR1 GTSNPN and CDR2 SVGIG (reference sequence). In DNA, the CDR3 is TGTGCCTGGAGTCCGTATGGGAACTCACCCCTCCACTTT. Its protein is CAWSPYGNSPLHF.

The chain joins TRBV6-5 to TRBJ1-4, with 9 bases aligning to TRBD1. J gave up 7 bases and V 6 bases, and 6 bases lay outside the gene matches. The CDR3 runs to 14 residues. Germline CDR1 and CDR2: MNHEY and SVGAGI. The CDR3 protein is CASSPGQGSEKLFF. The CDR3 bases are TGTGCCAGCAGCCCCGGACAGGGGAGTGAAAAACTGTTTTTT.

This chain joins TRBV7-2 and TRBJ1-5; weak D call: TRBD1 (5 bases). This CDR3 contains 15 residues. V gave up 5 bases and J gave up 3 bases, with 14 bases separating them. Germline CDR1 is SGHTA and CDR2 is FQGNSA. CDR3 sequence reads: CASSLYWGDNQPQHF. DNA for the CDR3: TGTGCCAGCAGCCTATACTGGGGGGACAATCAGCCCCAGCATTTT.

The chain links TRBV5-1 to TRBJ1-3; D ambiguous. Germline V lookup: CDR1 SGHRS, CDR2 YFSETQ. The germline V and J ends were trimmed by 4 bases and 0 bases, with 11 bases remaining between them. The CDR3 has 15 amino acids. This chain's CDR3 is CASSPSVSSGNTIYF. In nucleotides, the CDR3 is TGCGCCAGCAGCCCGAGCGTAAGCTCTGGAAACACCATATATTTT.

The chain employs TRBV11-3 and TRBJ2-1; 12 bases fit TRBD1. V was clipped by 5 bases and J by 0 bases; unmatched bases: 8. The CDR3 is 18 residues long. Germline V gene lookup returns CDR1 SGHNT and CDR2 YENEEA. The CDR3 loop reads CASSPGTGGLSSYNEQFF. The CDR3, as DNA: TGTGCCAGCAGCCCCGGGACAGGGGGCCTTAGCTCCTACAATGAGCAGTTCTTC.

V is TRBV28 and J is TRBJ2-7; 9 bases fit TRBD1. In germline, CDR1 is MDHEN, CDR2 SYDVKM. The ends lost 4 bases at V and 5 bases at J; junction bases unmatched: 9. CDR3 length: 15 amino acids. CDR3 amino acids: CASSSSGTGMHEQYF. CDR3 coding DNA: TGTGCCAGCAGTTCATCCGGGACAGGGATGCACGAGCAGTACTTC.

In this sample, this clone turned up once. This chain uses TRBV30 with TRBJ1-3, with 8 bases lining up with TRBD1. Germline CDR1 is GTSNPN and CDR2 is SVGIG (reference sequence). Trimming at V came to 4 bases and at J to 0 bases, leaving 8 bases not matched to a gene. The CDR3 is 16 amino acids. The CDR3 loop is CAWTPDRGSSGNTIYF. The CDR3 bases are TGTGCCTGGACCCCTGACAGGGGATCCTCTGGAAACACCATATATTTT.

The rearrangement joins TRBV7-2 to TRBJ1-3; D gene uncertain. Trimming stripped 7 bases from V and 4 bases from J, with 23 bases between. The CDR3 contains 17 residues. Germline CDR1 reads SGHTA; CDR2 reads FQGNSA. CDR3 residues: CASTTPAVGDAGNTIYF. The CDR3 DNA sequence: TGTGCCAGCACCACCCCCGCCGTTGGGGATGCGGGAAACACCATATATTTT.